The 13 T cell receptor beta chains below come from one sample, sequenced in a study of shared clonotypes between healthy human individuals. Only in-frame clones appear in the TCRdb table, and some are missing; sequencing was by immunoSEQ multiplex PCR. The table includes 300,000 to 400,000 clones, around 79% detected once. Sequencing was done on a sample of memory CD4+ T cells sorted from blood. Subset here: CD45RA-negative fraction. The source of these receptors is a man aged 25 to 40 in good health.

This chain joins TRBV2 and TRBJ2-7; perhaps TRBD1 as D (6 bases). This CDR3 is built from 14 residues. Germline loops: CDR1 SNHLY, CDR2 FYNNEI. Trimming removed 3 bases at V and 4 bases at J, with 13 bases between. CDR3 sequence: CASSDRGTPYEQYF. DNA of the CDR3: TGTGCCAGCAGTGACAGGGGTACCCCTTACGAGCAGTACTTC.

The rearrangement links TRBV25-1 to TRBJ2-3, with a weak D call TRBD1 (7 bases). Trimming cost V 5 bases and J 2 bases, with 17 bases left between them. The CDR3 has 16 residues. The germline gives CDR1 MGHDK, CDR2 SYGVNS. The CDR3 sequence: CASSTDREDNTDTQYF. The CDR3 DNA sequence: TGTGCCAGCAGTACCGACAGGGAGGACAACACAGATACGCAGTATTTT. Supplemented by reference TRBV25-1 and TRBJ2-3, the full variable domain reads EADIYQTPRYLVIGTGKKITLECSQTMGHDKMYWYQQDPGMELHLIHYSYGVNSTEKGDLSSESTVSRIRTEHFPLTLESARPSHTSQYLCASSTDREDNTDTQYFGPGTRLTVL.

This clone occurred a few times. The chain links TRBV5-8 to TRBJ2-7; D not certain. The CDR3 contains 14 residues. The germline V gene has CDR1 SGHTS and CDR2 YDEGEE. Trimming shortened V by 0 bases and J by 0 bases, and 7 bases separated the two germline ends. CDR3 bases: TGTGCCAGCAGCTTGGTCGCCCTCTCCTACGAGCAGTACTTC. Translated, it gives CASSLVALSYEQYF.

About this clone itself: The sample has other DNA sequences that encode this CDR3 too. The chain is built from TRBV18 and TRBJ2-6; D is ambiguous. CDR3 length equals 14 residues. Trimming cost V 4 bases and J 0 bases, with 4 bases left between them. Per the germline V gene, CDR1 is KGHSH and CDR2 is LQKENI. The CDR3 protein is CASSLNSGANVLTF. In nucleotides, the CDR3 is TGTGCCAGCTCACTCAACTCTGGGGCCAACGTCCTGACTTTC.

This clone was recorded a few times. This chain uses TRBV23-1 with TRBJ2-3; 8 bases are a match to TRBD2. TRBV23-1 is placed among ORFs of uncertain function. This CDR3 spans 16 amino acids. Trimming removed 1 base from V and 2 bases from J; junction bases left unmatched: 5. In DNA form, the CDR3 reads TGCGCCAGCAGTCAATTGCTTAGCGGGACCACAGATACGCAGTATTTT. Protein: CASSQLLSGTTDTQYF.

The genes are TRBV5-1 and TRBJ2-5; D is unclear. The CDR3 totals 12 residues. V lost 4 bases and J 3 bases, leaving 7 bases between the germline ends. Germline CDR1 reads SGHRS; CDR2 reads YFSETQ. CDR3 sequence (DNA): TGCGCCAGCAGCATTAATAAAGAGACCCAGTACTTC. It translates to CASSINKETQYF.

The chain recombines TRBV9 with TRBJ2-5; D call uncertain. This CDR3 contains 13 residues. Germline V gene lookup returns CDR1 SGDLS and CDR2 YYNGEE. V dropped 4 bases and J dropped 1 base, with 8 bases sitting between them. In DNA form, the CDR3 reads TGTGCCAGCAGCTTCGGTACCCAAGAGACCCAGTACTTC. It yields the protein CASSFGTQETQYF.

This chain links TRBV5-6 with TRBJ2-1; 9 bases match TRBD2. The germline V gene has CDR1 SGHDT and CDR2 YYEEEE. The CDR3 spans 16 residues. Trimming cost V 0 bases and J 8 bases; bases outside gene matches: 9. The CDR3 is CASSLAGLAGVDEQFF. The CDR3 nucleotides read TGTGCCAGCAGCTTGGCGGGGTTAGCGGGAGTTGATGAGCAGTTCTTC.

The V and J genes are TRBV4-3 and TRBJ2-1; 10 bases line up with TRBD1. Germline lookup yields CDR1 LGHNA and CDR2 YSLEER. The CDR3 sequence is 14 residues long. V was clipped by 7 bases and J by 4 bases; unmatched bases: 4. The DNA for the CDR3 is TGCGCCAGCACCCGGGACAGGGGATACAATGAGCAGTTCTTC. It translates to CASTRDRGYNEQFF.

This clone was seen once. The V call is TRBV7-2, the J call TRBJ1-2, with D possibly being TRBD1 (6 bases). The CDR3 contains 16 residues. In germline, CDR1 is SGHTA, CDR2 FQGNSA. Between the trimmed V and J ends, which lost 1 base and 3 bases, there was a span of 15 bases. Here the CDR3 reads CASSLGVWGADYGYTF. The CDR3 DNA is TGTGCCAGCAGCTTAGGAGTTTGGGGGGCGGACTATGGCTACACCTTC. The variable domain in full, completed from reference TRBV7-2 and TRBJ1-2, reads GAGVSQSPSNKVTEKGKDVELRCDPISGHTALYWYRQSLGQGLEFLIYFQGNSAPDKSGLPSDRFSAERTGGSVSTLTIQRTQQEDSAVYLCASSLGVWGADYGYTFGSGTRLTVV.

The rearrangement uses TRBV4-2 and TRBJ2-6; a weak D match, TRBD1 (6 bases). The ends were cut back, 5 bases at V and 0 bases at J, with 14 bases in the middle. Germline assignment: CDR1 LGHNA and CDR2 YNFKEQ. This CDR3 contains 17 residues. The CDR3 DNA reads as TGTGCCAGCAGCGTTGGACAGCTCAACTCTGGGGCCAACGTCCTGACTTTC. This translates into CASSVGQLNSGANVLTF.

The rearrangement links TRBV29-1 to TRBJ2-7, with D possibly TRBD2 on 6 matching bases. The CDR3 extends over 12 amino acids. Germline V gene lookup returns CDR1 SQVTM and CDR2 ANQGSEA. The V end lost 4 bases, the J end lost 5 bases, and 12 bases lay between the germline ends. The CDR3: CSVVGGSHEQYF. CDR3 DNA: TGCAGCGTTGTAGGAGGGTCCCACGAGCAGTACTTC.

This chain links TRBV7-2 with TRBJ2-5; D may correspond to TRBD1 or TRBD2 (5 bases each). Germline V CDR1 and CDR2: SGHTA, FQGNSA. The ends were cut back, 5 bases at V and 7 bases at J, with 23 bases in the middle. The CDR3 totals 16 residues. The CDR3, as DNA: TGTGCCAGCAGCCGGTGGGACGGGTCAGGTACCGGGACCCAGTACTTC. Protein product: CASSRWDGSGTGTQYF. Full variable domain (outside the CDR3, taken from reference TRBV7-2 and TRBJ2-5): GAGVSQSPSNKVTEKGKDVELRCDPISGHTALYWYRQSLGQGLEFLIYFQGNSAPDKSGLPSDRFSAERTGGSVSTLTIQRTQQEDSAVYLCASSRWDGSGTGTQYFGPGTRLLVL.